This entry lists 29 T cell receptor beta chains sequenced from one sample in a study of patients and donors after allogeneic stem cell transplantation. TCRdb analysed the RT-PCR reads with MiXCR anew, one entry per CDR3 protein. The profile shows 150,000 to 200,000 distinct CDR3 sequences, 40% to 45% of them singletons. The sample taken for sequencing was blood, either unsorted or a sorted T cell fraction (not recorded which). These receptors were collected from a human donor who was either an allogeneic HSCT recipient or a stem cell or donor lymphocyte infusion donor (not recorded which). It is not recorded whose cells these are; they may come from a transplant donor.

This clonotype was counted only a few times. The V call is TRBV20-1, the J call TRBJ2-1; D is ambiguous. The CDR3 has 13 residues. V shed 1 base and J shed 4 bases, with 8 bases lying between them. The germline gives CDR1 DFQATT, CDR2 SNEGSKA (reference sequence). CDR3 sequence: CSARGTLYNEQFF. The CDR3 bases are TGCAGTGCTAGAGGTACCCTATACAATGAGCAGTTCTTC.

The V and J genes are TRBV5-1 and TRBJ1-1, with D unclear. Germline lookup yields CDR1 SGHRS and CDR2 YFSETQ. This CDR3 region has 15 residues. V was clipped by 1 base and J by 4 bases, with 14 bases between them. The CDR3 sequence is CASSLTGIQLTEAFF. The CDR3 region has the DNA TGCGCCAGCAGCTTGACGGGGATACAGCTCACTGAAGCTTTCTTT. The full variable domain, its missing parts supplied by reference TRBV5-1 and TRBJ1-1, is KAGVTQTPRYLIKTRGQQVTLSCSPISGHRSVSWYQQTPGQGLQFLFEYFSETQRNKGNFPGRFSGRQFSNSRSEMNVSTLELGDSALYLCASSLTGIQLTEAFFGQGTRLTVV.

The V and J genes are TRBV2 and TRBJ1-1; no clear D. The length of the CDR3 is 14 residues. Germline CDR1 reads SNHLY; CDR2 reads FYNNEI. With 0 bases removed from V and 2 bases from J, the gap between germline ends came to 7 bases. The CDR3 sequence: CASSEAVPNTEAFF. The CDR3 DNA sequence: TGTGCCAGCAGTGAAGCGGTCCCAAACACTGAAGCTTTCTTT.

A few counts support this clonotype. The V call is TRBV28, the J call TRBJ1-4; 8 bases line up with TRBD1. This CDR3 is built from 16 residues. CDR1 is MDHEN, CDR2 SYDVKM, per germline. Trimming took 3 bases from V and 5 from J; bases not matched to a gene: 8. The CDR3, as DNA: TGTGCCAGCAGTTTCCTAGCCCAGGGGGCGAATGAAAAACTGTTTTTT. It translates to CASSFLAQGANEKLFF.

This chain joins TRBV7-8 and TRBJ2-5; D is possibly TRBD2 (6 bases). This CDR3 spans 16 amino acids. Germline V gives CDR1 SGHVS, CDR2 FQNEAQ. The V and J ends lost 1 base and 9 bases respectively, with 21 bases between them. CDR3: CASSLEFSGGGEPQYF. The CDR3 nucleotides are TGTGCCAGCAGCTTAGAATTTAGCGGAGGTGGGGAGCCCCAGTACTTC.

This rearrangement joins TRBV4-1 to TRBJ1-2; no reliable D call. CDR3 length: 16 amino acids. Per the germline V gene, CDR1 is MGHRA and CDR2 is YSYEKL. Trimming left V 0 bases short and J 8 bases short, with 19 bases between. CDR3 sequence (DNA): TGCGCCAGCAGCCAAGAGGTTCGGAGACCGGGTAACGGCTACACCTTC. Protein sequence: CASSQEVRRPGNGYTF.

The chain combines TRBV28 with TRBJ2-1, with 12 positions matching TRBD1. Trimming took 5 bases from V and 8 from J; bases not matched to a gene: 7. The CDR3 has 15 amino acids. Germline values: CDR1 MDHEN, CDR2 SYDVKM. CDR3 sequence: CASSPPGTGGDEQFF. The CDR3 DNA is TGTGCCAGCAGTCCCCCAGGGACAGGGGGCGATGAGCAGTTCTTC.

The rearrangement uses TRBV11-2 and TRBJ2-2; D gene uncertain. The CDR3 has 15 amino acids. Trimming left V 1 base short and J 2 bases short, with 8 bases between. Germline CDR1 and CDR2: SGHAT and FQNNGV. CDR3 DNA sequence: TGTGCCAGCAGCTTAGGTCTTCAAAACACCGGGGAGCTGTTTTTT. Residues: CASSLGLQNTGELFF.

The genes are TRBV29-1 and TRBJ2-3, with 7 nucleotides matching TRBD2. The CDR3 runs 11 residues. Trimming at V came to 4 bases and at J to 12 bases, leaving 7 bases not matched to a gene. The germline V gene encodes CDR1 SQVTM and CDR2 ANQGSEA. The CDR3 is CSVGMGGVQYF. CDR3 coding DNA: TGCAGCGTTGGAATGGGAGGGGTTCAGTATTTT.

CDR3: CATSRETVLGTEAFF. CDR3 nucleotide sequence: TGTGCCACCAGCAGAGAGACAGTTTTGGGCACTGAAGCTTTCTTT. The J gene is TRBJ1-1, the V gene TRBV15; possible D gene TRBD1, 5 bases. Germline V CDR1 and CDR2: LNHNV, YYDKDF (reference sequence). The CDR3 extends over 15 amino acids. V dropped 0 bases and J dropped 4 bases, with 12 bases sitting between them. Combining the CDR3 with reference TRBV15 and TRBJ1-1 gives the whole variable domain DAMVIQNPRYQVTQFGKPVTLSCSQTLNHNVMYWYQQKSSQAPKLLFHYYDKDFNNEADTPDNFQSRRPNTSFCFLDIRSPGLGDTAMYLCATSRETVLGTEAFFGQGTRLTVV.

This clonotype showed up just a few times. The chain joins TRBV5-1 to TRBJ2-1, with 9 positions matching TRBD2. The CDR3 has 16 residues. Unmatched junction bases numbered 7, after V lost 0 bases and J lost 6 bases. From germline, CDR1 is SGHRS and CDR2 YFSETQ. CDR3 loop: CASSLGGTSLSNEQFF. CDR3 sequence (DNA): TGCGCCAGCAGCTTGGGGGGGACTAGCCTCAGCAATGAGCAGTTCTTC.

The table lists this clonotype with a few counts. The chain is built from TRBV27 and TRBJ1-1; possible D gene TRBD1, 5 bases. Looked up from germline, CDR1 is MNHEY and CDR2 is SMNVEV (reference sequence). The CDR3 sequence is 19 residues long. V was shortened by 1 base and J by 0 bases, with 21 bases between the two germline ends. CDR3 region: CASSLLGGWSGLVNTEAFF. In nucleotides, the CDR3 is TGTGCCAGCAGTTTATTGGGGGGGTGGTCTGGTCTGGTGAACACTGAAGCTTTCTTT.

This clonotype was observed once. This chain connects TRBV7-2 to TRBJ2-1, with a possible D match to TRBD2 (6 bases). The ends were cut back, 3 bases at V and 0 bases at J, with 15 bases in the middle. The CDR3 length is 17 residues. Germline V lookup: CDR1 SGHTA, CDR2 FQGNSA. The chain's CDR3 is CASSFVAELSSYNEQFF. CDR3 bases: TGTGCCAGCAGCTTTGTAGCGGAGCTGAGCTCCTACAATGAGCAGTTCTTC.

The chain couples TRBV5-6 to TRBJ2-7, with 7 bases identical to TRBD1. Germline CDR1 reads SGHDT; CDR2 reads YYEEEE. The CDR3 has 13 amino acids. After removal of 0 bases from V and 5 bases from J, the junction contained 2 bases not matched to a gene. The CDR3 DNA sequence: TGTGCCAGCAGCTTGGGGCAGGGGGACGAGCAGTACTTC. Protein sequence: CASSLGQGDEQYF.

The V and J genes are TRBV20-1 and TRBJ2-7; D might be TRBD1 (6 bases). This CDR3 is 13 amino acids long. Germline assignment: CDR1 DFQATT and CDR2 SNEGSKA (reference sequence). DNA for the CDR3: TGCAGCGCTTACATATCACAGGGCCACGAGCAGTACTTC. It codes for CSAYISQGHEQYF.

This clonotype was detected only a few times. The chain carries TRBV4-1 and TRBJ2-7; 8 bases map to TRBD2. Germline CDR1 and CDR2: MGHRA and YSYEKL. The CDR3 spans 14 residues. Losses at the gene ends were 1 base for V and 7 bases for J; bases not matched to a gene: 6. CDR3 amino acids: CASSQGTSGDEQYF. As DNA, the CDR3 is TGCGCCAGCAGCCAAGGTACTAGCGGTGATGAGCAGTACTTC.

The CDR3 region has the DNA TGCGCCAGCAGCTTGGCCTCGGGAGGGACAGATACGCAGTATTTT. It codes for CASSLASGGTDTQYF. The chain links TRBV5-1 to TRBJ2-3, with 8 bases identical to TRBD2. With 0 bases clipped from V and 3 bases from J, the junction kept 3 bases outside the gene matches. Per germline, CDR1 SGHRS and CDR2 YFSETQ. CDR3 size: 15 residues.

The V gene is TRBV4-3, the J gene TRBJ2-7; weak D call: TRBD2 (5 bases). CDR3 length equals 15 residues. The V gene's germline CDR1 is LGHNA and CDR2 YSLEER. Trimming left V 0 bases short and J 5 bases short, with 14 bases between. The CDR3 reads CASSQEWLAFHEQYF. In DNA form, the CDR3 reads TGCGCCAGCAGCCAAGAGTGGCTAGCATTCCACGAGCAGTACTTC.

The chain couples TRBV20-1 to TRBJ2-2; D is perhaps TRBD1 (7 bases). V shed 1 base and J shed 2 bases, with 14 bases lying between them. This CDR3 comprises 16 residues. Germline V gene lookup returns CDR1 DFQATT and CDR2 SNEGSKA (reference sequence). The CDR3 loop reads CSARVGGQLNTGELFF. Here the CDR3 DNA reads TGCAGTGCTAGAGTGGGGGGACAGCTTAACACCGGGGAGCTGTTTTTT.

This clonotype occurred a few times. V is TRBV12-3 or TRBV12-4 and J is TRBJ1-2, with 10 bases fitting TRBD1. The CDR3 runs to 15 residues. Trimming at V came to 2 bases and at J to 6 bases, leaving 6 bases not matched to a gene. The CDR3 here is CASSLMATGGHGYTF. The CDR3 coding sequence is TGTGCCAGCAGTTTAATGGCGACAGGGGGCCATGGCTACACCTTC.

This clonotype came up once. This sequence joins TRBV29-1 and TRBJ1-1, with D perhaps TRBD1 (5 bases). V shed 7 bases and J shed 0 bases, with 30 bases lying between them. CDR3 length: 19 amino acids. Germline V CDR1 and CDR2: SQVTM, ANQGSEA. The CDR3 DNA follows: TGCAGCGCTGTGGCGTTAGTGGGCAGGGAGGGATTCATGAACACTGAAGCTTTCTTT. This gives the protein CSAVALVGREGFMNTEAFF.

This clonotype was found a few times. The chain couples TRBV10-3 to TRBJ2-7; D possibly corresponds to TRBD2 (6 bases). Trimming shortened V by 10 bases and J by 3 bases, and 10 bases separated the two germline ends. The CDR3 contains 11 residues. CDR1 ENHRY and CDR2 SYGVKD come from the germline V gene. Here the CDR3 DNA reads TGTGCCAGCGGGGATCTCTACGAGCAGTACTTC. It encodes CASGDLYEQYF.

V gene TRBV7-2 combines with J gene TRBJ1-4; TRBD1 might be the D (5 bases). Germline CDR1 is SGHTA and CDR2 is FQGNSA. The CDR3 has 14 amino acids. V lost 2 bases to trimming and J lost 5 bases, with 9 bases between them. The CDR3 DNA reads as TGTGCCAGCAGCTTATTAGCAGGGAATGAAAAACTGTTTTTT. Translation gives CASSLLAGNEKLFF. The entire variable domain, with the rest obtained from reference TRBV7-2 and TRBJ1-4, is as follows: GAGVSQSPSNKVTEKGKDVELRCDPISGHTALYWYRQSLGQGLEFLIYFQGNSAPDKSGLPSDRFSAERTGGSVSTLTIQRTQQEDSAVYLCASSLLAGNEKLFFGSGTQLSVL.

The rearrangement uses TRBV5-1 and TRBJ2-1, with a weak D call TRBD2 (6 bases). Germline-derived CDR1 and CDR2 are SGHRS and YFSETQ. The CDR3 length is 15 residues. Trimming took 0 bases from V and 6 from J, leaving 13 bases between them. The CDR3 loop reads CASSLDGRSLNEQFF. CDR3 bases: TGCGCCAGCAGCTTGGACGGGAGAAGCCTCAATGAGCAGTTCTTC. The full variable domain, with the rest looked up from reference TRBV5-1 and TRBJ2-1, is KAGVTQTPRYLIKTRGQQVTLSCSPISGHRSVSWYQQTPGQGLQFLFEYFSETQRNKGNFPGRFSGRQFSNSRSEMNVSTLELGDSALYLCASSLDGRSLNEQFFGPGTRLTVL.

The chain combines TRBV7-9 with TRBJ2-7; D is uncertain. Germline CDR1 and CDR2: SEHNR and FQNEAQ (reference sequence). This CDR3 is built from 13 residues. Trimming cost V 5 bases and J 2 bases, with 10 bases left between them. Here the CDR3 DNA reads TGTGCCAGCAGCCCACCGGGCACCTACGAGCAGTACTTC. Translation: CASSPPGTYEQYF.

This clonotype occurred a few times. This CDR3 is CASNMGGLNTEAFF. CDR3 coding DNA: TGTGCCAGCAACATGGGGGGCCTGAACACTGAAGCTTTCTTT. The chain employs TRBV2 and TRBJ1-1, with TRBD1 as a possible D gene (6 bases). The V gene lost 7 bases and the J gene lost 0 bases, with 12 bases spanning the gap. The CDR3 is made up of 14 amino acids. Germline-derived CDR1 and CDR2 are SNHLY and FYNNEI.

The chain couples TRBV12-3 or TRBV12-4 to TRBJ2-1; TRBD2 matches at 9 bases. The J segment lost 5 bases and the V segment lost 3 bases, leaving 2 bases of the junction unmatched. The CDR3 runs to 14 residues. The CDR3 spells CASSLGLADNEQFF. Written as DNA, the CDR3 is TGTGCCAGCAGTTTGGGACTAGCAGACAATGAGCAGTTCTTC.

The chain carries TRBV12-3 or TRBV12-4 and TRBJ2-2, with D possibly called TRBD1 or TRBD2 (5 bases each). The CDR3 runs to 16 residues. Trimming took off 4 bases at V and 4 bases at J, with 16 bases between the two ends. The CDR3 DNA reads TGTGCCAGCAGTTCCCCTATTTCGGGGCGCACCGGGGAGCTGTTTTTT. As protein: CASSSPISGRTGELFF.

This rearrangement joins TRBV28 to TRBJ2-2; weak D call: TRBD2 (5 bases). Deletions cut 8 bases from V and 8 bases from J, with 12 bases between. The V gene's germline CDR1 is MDHEN and CDR2 SYDVKM. The CDR3 loop spans 12 amino acids. The CDR3 region is CASCIARGELFF. CDR3 DNA sequence: TGTGCCAGCTGTATAGCGCGGGGGGAGCTGTTTTTT.